Following are 8 T cell receptor beta chains from one sample sequenced in a study of beta chain features in type 1 diabetes. TCRB transcripts that were expressed got sequenced, as all of the isolated RNA had been reverse transcribed. Only in-frame clones appear in the TCRdb table, and some are missing; sequencing was by immunoSEQ multiplex PCR. The sample lists 640,000 or so clones; 11% to 15% were seen once. Study conclusions and caveats: A moderate, significant TCRB CDR3 shortening appeared in type 1 diabetes across four CD4+ subsets.

For these receptors, no antigen is known. Sequencing was performed on naive CD4+ T cells from blood. The source is a man aged 18 to 29 with type 1 diabetes.

The chain links TRBV7-2 to TRBJ2-5, with TRBD1 as a possible D gene (6 bases). In germline, CDR1 is SGHTA, CDR2 FQGNSA. Trimming took off 5 bases at V and 9 bases at J, with 19 bases between the two ends. The CDR3 spans 14 residues. The chain's CDR3 is CASSEQGTPAAQYF. The CDR3 DNA reads TGTGCCAGCAGCGAACAGGGAACTCCGGCGGCCCAGTACTTC.

This clone was observed a handful of times. The chain has TRBV29-1 and TRBJ2-3, with 14 bases matching TRBD2. The CDR3 has 18 amino acids. V was clipped by 7 bases and J by 4 bases; unmatched bases: 16. Germline CDR1 SQVTM, CDR2 ANQGSEA. As DNA, the CDR3 is TGCAGCGGGACCGGACAGGGACTAGCGGGAGTCAGTCCAGATACGCAGTATTTT. Translating it yields CSGTGQGLAGVSPDTQYF.

This rearrangement joins TRBV7-9 to TRBJ2-1, with 8 bases lining up with TRBD1. The CDR3 consists of 15 residues. Germline assignment: CDR1 SEHNR and CDR2 FQNEAQ (reference sequence). V dropped 6 bases and J dropped 4; count of bases not matched to a gene: 8. The CDR3 here is CASRFPGQVYNEQFF. The DNA of the CDR3 is TGTGCCAGCAGATTTCCGGGACAGGTTTACAATGAGCAGTTCTTC.

This chain uses TRBV5-1 with TRBJ1-2, with 8 bases identical to TRBD1. Per germline, CDR1 SGHRS and CDR2 YFSETQ. V lost 5 bases, J lost 6 bases, and 6 bases stayed unmatched. This CDR3 contains 13 residues. This CDR3 reads CASRVGQGHGYTF. The DNA of the CDR3 is TGCGCCAGCAGAGTTGGACAGGGACATGGCTACACCTTC.

This clone was picked up many times. This sequence joins TRBV14 and TRBJ2-1, with 7 bases that match TRBD2. Germline V gives CDR1 SGHDN, CDR2 FVKESK. J gave up 10 bases and V 6 bases, and 9 bases lay outside the gene matches. This CDR3 has 13 residues. The CDR3 nucleotides read TGTGCCAGCAGGCTAGCGGCGAGTCGAGAGCAGTTCTTC. This encodes CASRLAASREQFF.

The rearrangement joins TRBV9 to TRBJ2-1; possible D gene TRBD2, 6 bases. Germline V lookup: CDR1 SGDLS, CDR2 YYNGEE. The CDR3 length is 16 residues. The ends were cut back, 0 bases at V and 4 bases at J, with 14 bases in the middle. The CDR3 here is CASSVVGGTAYNEQFF. The CDR3 region has the DNA TGTGCCAGCAGCGTAGTGGGCGGGACGGCATACAATGAGCAGTTCTTC.

V gene TRBV29-1 combines with J gene TRBJ2-7; 13 nucleotides line up with TRBD2. There are 16 residues in the CDR3. The V gene end was trimmed by 1 base and the J gene end by 8 bases; junction bases not matched to a gene: 11. Germline CDR1 and CDR2: SQVTM and ANQGSEA. The CDR3 DNA reads as TGCAGCGTTGAAGTGTTGGGGCCGGGACTAGCGGGGCAGCAGTACTTC. Residues: CSVEVLGPGLAGQQYF.

The rearrangement uses TRBV20-1 and TRBJ2-1; D perhaps matches TRBD2 (5 bases). CDR1 DFQATT and CDR2 SNEGSKA come from the germline V gene (reference sequence). V shed 2 bases and J shed 12 bases, with 8 bases lying between them. The CDR3 is 10 amino acids. DNA of the CDR3: TGCAGTGCTAGACGTGCGGGGCAGTTCTTC. Its protein is CSARRAGQFF.